This T cell receptor beta chain was documented in a study of shared clonotypes between healthy human individuals. Participating donors were healthy, HIV-negative adults free of recent acute infections or vaccinations. The CDR3 extends over 15 amino acids. Losses at the gene ends were 5 bases for V and 3 bases for J; bases not matched to a gene: 7. Germline assignment: CDR1 SGHVS and CDR2 FQNEAQ. Execution of the assay was at deep level. Repertoires were generated with immunoSEQ multiplex PCR, while TCRdb's copy carries only in-frame clones and drops some. The sample consists of approximately 500,000 clones, about 75% of them appearing once.

This sequence originates from a woman between 40 and 55 years old in good health. Some clones in this sample may be carry-over from other donors' samples. The chain links TRBV7-8 to TRBJ2-7; 10 nucleotides align to TRBD1. Input material: PBMCs. The CDR3 reads CASSIPGTGDYEQYF. The DNA for the CDR3 is TGTGCCAGCAGCATACCCGGGACAGGGGACTACGAGCAGTACTTC.